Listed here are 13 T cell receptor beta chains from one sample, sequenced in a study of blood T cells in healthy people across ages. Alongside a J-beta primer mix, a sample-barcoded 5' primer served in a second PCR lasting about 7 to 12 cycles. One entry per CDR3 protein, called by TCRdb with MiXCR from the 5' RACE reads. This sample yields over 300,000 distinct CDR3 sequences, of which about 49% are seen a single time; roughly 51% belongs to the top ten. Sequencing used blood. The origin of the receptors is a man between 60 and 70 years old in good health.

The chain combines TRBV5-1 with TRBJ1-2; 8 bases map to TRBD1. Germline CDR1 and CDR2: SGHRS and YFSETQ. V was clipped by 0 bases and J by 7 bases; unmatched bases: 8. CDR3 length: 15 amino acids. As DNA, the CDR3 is TGCGCCAGCAGCTTGGGACAGGGGCCCAGCTTTGGCTACACCTTC. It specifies CASSLGQGPSFGYTF.

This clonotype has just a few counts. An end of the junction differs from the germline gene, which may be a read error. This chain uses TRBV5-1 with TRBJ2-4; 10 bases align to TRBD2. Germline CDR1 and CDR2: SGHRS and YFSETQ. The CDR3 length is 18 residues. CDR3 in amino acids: CASSLGQRGGRGKNIQYF. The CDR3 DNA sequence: TGCGCCAGCAGCTTGGGCCAGCGGGGGGGCCGGGGCAAAAATATTCAGTACTTC.

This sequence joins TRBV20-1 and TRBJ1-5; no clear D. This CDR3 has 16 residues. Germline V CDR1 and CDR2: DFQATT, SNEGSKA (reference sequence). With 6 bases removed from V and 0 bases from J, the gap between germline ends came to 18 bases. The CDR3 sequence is CSAHLVTKGSNQPQHF. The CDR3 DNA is TGCAGTGCCCACCTGGTAACCAAGGGTAGCAATCAGCCCCAGCATTTT.

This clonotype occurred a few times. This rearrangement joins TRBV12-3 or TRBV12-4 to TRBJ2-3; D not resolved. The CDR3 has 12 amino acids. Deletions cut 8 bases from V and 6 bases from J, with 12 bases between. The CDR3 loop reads CASLGPRDTQYF. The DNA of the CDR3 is TGTGCCAGCCTTGGACCGCGGGATACGCAGTATTTT.

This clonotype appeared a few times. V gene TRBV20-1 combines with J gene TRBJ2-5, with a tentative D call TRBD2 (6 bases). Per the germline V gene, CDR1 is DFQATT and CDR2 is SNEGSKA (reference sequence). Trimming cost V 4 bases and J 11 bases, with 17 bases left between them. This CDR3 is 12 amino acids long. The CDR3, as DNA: TGCAGTGCTATAGAGGCTAGCGTGGAGCAGTACTTC. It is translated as CSAIEASVEQYF.

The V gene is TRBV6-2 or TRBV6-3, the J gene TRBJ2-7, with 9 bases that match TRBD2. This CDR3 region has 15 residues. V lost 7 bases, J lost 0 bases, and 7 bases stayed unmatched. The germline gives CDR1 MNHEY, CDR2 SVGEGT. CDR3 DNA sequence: TGTGCCAGCAAACGACTAGCGGCCGCCTCCTACGAGCAGTACTTC. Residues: CASKRLAAASYEQYF.

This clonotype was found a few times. The CDR3 sequence: CASSSRRDRPLYGYTF. The CDR3 nucleotides read TGTGCCAGCAGCTCACGCCGGGACAGACCGCTATATGGCTACACCTTC. The chain links TRBV7-2 to TRBJ1-2, with 7 positions matching TRBD1. Per germline, CDR1 SGHTA and CDR2 FQGNSA. This CDR3 comprises 16 residues. V trimming: 4 bases; J trimming: 5 bases; junction bases outside the gene matches: 13.

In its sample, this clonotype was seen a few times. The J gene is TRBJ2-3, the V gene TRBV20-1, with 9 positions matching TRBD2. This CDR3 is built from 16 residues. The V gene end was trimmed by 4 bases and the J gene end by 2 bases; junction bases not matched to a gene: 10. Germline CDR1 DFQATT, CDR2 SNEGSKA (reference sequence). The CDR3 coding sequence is TGCAGTGCTACCCTTCAGCGGGGGGCGACCACAGATACGCAGTATTTT. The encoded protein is CSATLQRGATTDTQYF.

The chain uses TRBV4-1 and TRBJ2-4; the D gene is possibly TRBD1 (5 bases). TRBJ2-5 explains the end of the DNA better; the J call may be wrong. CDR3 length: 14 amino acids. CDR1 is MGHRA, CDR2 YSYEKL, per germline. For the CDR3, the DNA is TGCGCCAGCAGCCAAGATAGTAAGGGGGAGACCCAGTACTTC. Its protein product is CASSQDSKGETQYF.

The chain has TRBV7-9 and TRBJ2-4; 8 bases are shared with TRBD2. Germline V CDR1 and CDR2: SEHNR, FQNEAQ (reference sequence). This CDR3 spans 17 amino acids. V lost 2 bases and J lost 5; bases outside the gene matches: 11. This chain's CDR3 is CASSLKSERGTQNIQYF. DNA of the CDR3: TGTGCCAGCAGCTTAAAGAGTGAGCGGGGGACACAAAACATTCAGTACTTC. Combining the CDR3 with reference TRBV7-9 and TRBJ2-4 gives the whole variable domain DTGVSQNPRHKITKRGQNVTFRCDPISEHNRLYWYRQTLGQGPEFLTYFQNEAQLEKSRLLSDRFSAERPKGSFSTLEIQRTEQGDSAMYLCASSLKSERGTQNIQYFGAGTRLSVL.

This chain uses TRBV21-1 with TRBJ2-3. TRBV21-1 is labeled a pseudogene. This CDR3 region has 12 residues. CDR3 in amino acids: CASSNLTDTQYF. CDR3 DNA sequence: TGTGCCAGCAGCAACCTCACAGATACGCAGTATTTT.

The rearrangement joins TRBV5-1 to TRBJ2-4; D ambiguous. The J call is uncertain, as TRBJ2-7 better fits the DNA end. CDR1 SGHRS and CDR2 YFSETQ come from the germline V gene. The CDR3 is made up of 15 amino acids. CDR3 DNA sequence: TGCGCCAGCAGCCCGGTAGACGTACAAGCCTACGAGCAGTACTTC. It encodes CASSPVDVQAYEQYF.

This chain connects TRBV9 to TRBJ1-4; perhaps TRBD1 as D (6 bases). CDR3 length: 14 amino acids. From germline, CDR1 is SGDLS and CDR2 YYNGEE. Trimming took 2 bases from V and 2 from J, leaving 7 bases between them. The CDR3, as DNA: TGTGCCAGCAGCGTGGGGGGCACTAATGAAAAACTGTTTTTT. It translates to CASSVGGTNEKLFF.